Presented here are 26 T cell receptor beta chains from one specimen sequenced in a study of cytomegalovirus exposure and HLA in healthy donors. Researchers ran the PCR with 60 Vbeta and 13 Jbeta primers. Generated by immunoSEQ multiplex PCR, the TCRdb table keeps only in-frame clones and is missing some. In the table there are under 200,000 clones, approximately 72% of which are singletons. Sequencing was done on a sample of PBMCs. Every receptor here comes from a man aged 18 to 30 in good health and CMV-seronegative.

The V gene is TRBV5-6, the J gene TRBJ2-7, with 11 bases fitting TRBD1. The trim removed 1 base at V and 3 bases at J, leaving 3 bases unmatched. CDR1 and CDR2 from the germline V gene are SGHDT and YYEEEE. The CDR3 has 15 residues. CDR3 region: CASSLWTGGYYEQYF. For the CDR3, the DNA is TGTGCCAGCAGCTTGTGGACAGGGGGCTACTACGAGCAGTACTTC.

The chain carries TRBV5-6 and TRBJ2-2; D is possibly TRBD2 (5 bases). There are 16 residues in the CDR3. V lost 4 bases, J lost 0 bases, and 13 bases lay in between. Germline V gene sequence: CDR1 SGHDT, CDR2 YYEEEE. The CDR3: CASSPLRGSNTGELFF. The DNA of the CDR3 is TGTGCCAGCAGCCCCCTTCGGGGTTCGAACACCGGGGAGCTGTTTTTT. Using reference TRBV5-6 and TRBJ2-2 for the parts outside the CDR3, the full variable domain is DAGVTQSPTHLIKTRGQQVTLRCSPKSGHDTVSWYQQALGQGPQFIFQYYEEEERQRGNFPDRFSGHQFPNYSSELNVNALLLGDSALYLCASSPLRGSNTGELFFGEGSRLTVL.

This clone was detected once. The chain recombines TRBV2 with TRBJ1-4; D gene unclear. V was trimmed by 7 bases and J by 8 bases, leaving 17 bases between them. Germline V lookup: CDR1 SNHLY, CDR2 FYNNEI. The CDR3 has 14 amino acids. For the CDR3, the DNA is TGTGCCAGCACCCGCCCGAGTAGATCCGAAAAACTGTTTTTT. It specifies CASTRPSRSEKLFF.

The chain joins TRBV19 to TRBJ1-5; no firm D call. Trimming cost V 3 bases and J 4 bases, with 7 bases left between them. Per the germline V gene, CDR1 is LNHDA and CDR2 is SQIVND (reference sequence). CDR3 length: 13 residues. The CDR3 here is CASSIGVNQPQHF. The DNA of the CDR3 is TGTGCCAGTAGTATCGGGGTGAATCAGCCCCAGCATTTT.

The V call is TRBV27, the J call TRBJ2-2; D remains ambiguous. The ends were cut back, 0 bases at V and 0 bases at J, with 8 bases in the middle. Germline V gives CDR1 MNHEY, CDR2 SMNVEV (reference sequence). This CDR3 is 16 amino acids long. DNA of the CDR3: TGTGCCAGCAGTTTATCTTGGCAGGCGAACACCGGGGAGCTGTTTTTT. It yields the protein CASSLSWQANTGELFF.

V and J are TRBV19 and TRBJ2-3, with D maybe TRBD2 (7 bases). Per germline, CDR1 LNHDA and CDR2 SQIVND (reference sequence). The germline V and J ends were trimmed by 5 bases and 2 bases, with 14 bases remaining between them. This CDR3 has 15 residues. The CDR3 DNA reads as TGTGCCAGTAGTGGGGCGGGGGCTTCCACAGATACGCAGTATTTT. This sequence encodes CASSGAGASTDTQYF.

This chain connects TRBV18 to TRBJ1-3, with TRBD1 as a possible D gene (5 bases). V was pared by 3 bases and J by 4 bases, with 13 bases between. The CDR3 sequence is 15 residues long. Germline V gene sequence: CDR1 KGHSH, CDR2 LQKENI. CDR3 DNA: TGTGCCAGCTCACCTCCGGGACTCCCAGGAAACACCATATATTTT. It specifies CASSPPGLPGNTIYF.

The J gene is TRBJ2-5, the V gene TRBV5-1; 12 bases map to TRBD2. CDR3 length: 19 amino acids. The germline CDR1 and CDR2 sequences are SGHRS and YFSETQ. Unmatched junction bases numbered 16, after V lost 3 bases and J lost 4 bases. This CDR3 reads CASSSRTSGNFQGRETQYF. DNA of the CDR3: TGCGCCAGCAGCTCCAGGACTAGCGGGAACTTCCAGGGGCGAGAGACCCAGTACTTC.

The chain has TRBV28 and TRBJ2-1; D gene ambiguous. The length of the CDR3 is 14 residues. Germline CDR1 is MDHEN and CDR2 is SYDVKM. V shed 2 bases and J shed 9 bases, with 14 bases lying between them. CDR3 sequence (DNA): TGTGCCAGCAGTTTACGCGCCTCGAGTAGTGAGCAGTTCTTC. Protein: CASSLRASSSEQFF.

The J gene is TRBJ2-6, the V gene TRBV19; D is perhaps TRBD1 (6 bases). The CDR3 runs to 16 residues. Germline V gene lookup returns CDR1 LNHDA and CDR2 SQIVND (reference sequence). Trimming left V 2 bases short and J 2 bases short, with 10 bases between. DNA of the CDR3: TGTGCCAGTAGTATAAACAGGGCCCCTGGGGCCAACGTCCTGACTTTC. This gives the protein CASSINRAPGANVLTF.

The chain carries TRBV4-3 and TRBJ2-7, with a weak D call TRBD1 (5 bases). CDR3 length: 14 amino acids. The germline V gene encodes CDR1 LGHNA and CDR2 YSLEER. The V end was cut by 0 bases, the J end by 2 bases, with 8 bases between. This CDR3 reads CASSQDGAAYEQYF. CDR3 DNA: TGCGCCAGCAGCCAAGATGGGGCAGCCTACGAGCAGTACTTC.

In its sample, this clone was seen a few times. This chain links TRBV28 with TRBJ1-1; unclear D gene. Trimming took 7 bases from V and 5 from J, leaving 14 bases between them. Germline V gene sequence: CDR1 MDHEN, CDR2 SYDVKM. The CDR3 has 13 residues. The DNA of the CDR3 is TGTGCCAGCACCACCGAGGCGGGGACTGAAGCTTTCTTT. Its translation is CASTTEAGTEAFF.

The rearrangement joins TRBV29-1 to TRBJ1-2; D unresolved. The V gene's germline CDR1 is SQVTM and CDR2 ANQGSEA. Trimming took off 3 bases at V and 1 base at J, with 9 bases between the two ends. CDR3 size: 13 residues. CDR3 in amino acids: CSVERARNYGYTF. Written as DNA, the CDR3 is TGCAGCGTTGAGAGGGCGCGTAACTATGGCTACACCTTC.

V gene TRBV7-2 combines with J gene TRBJ2-7; TRBD2 might be the D (5 bases). In germline, CDR1 is SGHTA, CDR2 FQGNSA. V lost 5 bases, J lost 0 bases, and 17 bases lay in between. This CDR3 is 16 amino acids long. CDR3 nucleotide sequence: TGTGCCAGCAGCCCCGCTTCTGGGAGTACCTCCTACGAGCAGTACTTC. It encodes CASSPASGSTSYEQYF.

The J gene is TRBJ2-7, the V gene TRBV4-1, with 9 bases that match TRBD2. V lost 2 bases, J lost 5 bases, and 7 bases stayed unmatched. This CDR3 has 15 residues. Germline V gene sequence: CDR1 MGHRA, CDR2 YSYEKL. This CDR3 is CASSQTGTSRNEQYF. CDR3 bases: TGCGCCAGCAGCCAAACCGGGACTAGCCGTAACGAGCAGTACTTC.

The rearrangement uses TRBV5-1 and TRBJ1-2; TRBD1 aligns across 10 bases. The CDR3 has 17 residues. J gave up 5 bases and V 0 bases, and 10 bases lay outside the gene matches. From germline, CDR1 is SGHRS and CDR2 YFSETQ. This chain's CDR3 is CASSLEPGQGRRYGYTF. As DNA, the CDR3 is TGCGCCAGCAGCTTGGAGCCGGGACAGGGGAGAAGATATGGCTACACCTTC. The full variable domain, its missing parts supplied by reference TRBV5-1 and TRBJ1-2, is KAGVTQTPRYLIKTRGQQVTLSCSPISGHRSVSWYQQTPGQGLQFLFEYFSETQRNKGNFPGRFSGRQFSNSRSEMNVSTLELGDSALYLCASSLEPGQGRRYGYTFGSGTRLTVV.

This chain uses TRBV6-5 with TRBJ2-1, with D possibly being TRBD2 (5 bases). This CDR3 is 15 amino acids long. Trimming shortened V by 5 bases and J by 0 bases, and 11 bases separated the two germline ends. Germline assignment: CDR1 MNHEY and CDR2 SVGAGI. CDR3 in amino acids: CASSAGGLSYNEQFF. The CDR3 bases are TGTGCCAGCAGTGCCGGAGGCCTCTCCTACAATGAGCAGTTCTTC.

The chain couples TRBV11-3 to TRBJ1-2, with D uncertain. The CDR3 is 11 amino acids. Trimming stripped 1 base from V and 8 bases from J, with 5 bases between. CDR1 SGHNT and CDR2 YENEEA come from the germline V gene. CDR3 sequence: CASSLGAGYTF. The CDR3 bases are TGTGCCAGCAGCTTAGGAGCGGGCTACACCTTC.

The chain carries TRBV19 and TRBJ2-7; 8 positions match TRBD2. V dropped 3 bases and J dropped 4; count of bases not matched to a gene: 8. The germline V gene has CDR1 LNHDA and CDR2 SQIVND (reference sequence). There are 15 residues in the CDR3. The CDR3 sequence: CASSIGRGGAYEQYF. The CDR3 nucleotides read TGTGCCAGTAGTATTGGTCGGGGGGGGGCGTACGAGCAGTACTTC.

The V call is TRBV2, the J call TRBJ2-2, with 8 bases that match TRBD2. Germline V gene lookup returns CDR1 SNHLY and CDR2 FYNNEI. Trimming removed 3 bases from V and 5 bases from J; junction bases left unmatched: 8. The length of the CDR3 is 16 residues. The CDR3 coding sequence is TGTGCCAGCAGTGAGGCAAGCGGGAGATGGACCGGGGAGCTGTTTTTT. Protein product: CASSEASGRWTGELFF.

V gene TRBV7-9 combines with J gene TRBJ1-1; maybe TRBD1 (6 bases). CDR1 and CDR2 (germline): SEHNR, FQNEAQ (reference sequence). This CDR3 comprises 15 residues. V lost 2 bases and J 5 bases, leaving 15 bases between the germline ends. The CDR3 DNA sequence: TGTGCCAGCAGCTTACCCCAGGGGCGGGGGACTGAAGCTTTCTTT. Its protein product is CASSLPQGRGTEAFF.

The chain couples TRBV6-4 to TRBJ2-3, with D possibly matching TRBD2 (5 bases). V lost 2 bases, J lost 0 bases, and 9 bases lay in between. The CDR3 extends over 15 amino acids. From germline, CDR1 is MRHNA and CDR2 SNTAGT. In DNA, the CDR3 is TGTGCCAGCAGTGACGGCGGCGGGAGCACAGATACGCAGTATTTT. Residues: CASSDGGGSTDTQYF.

The gene calls are TRBV28 and TRBJ2-1, with D perhaps matching TRBD2 (5 bases). Germline V gives CDR1 MDHEN, CDR2 SYDVKM. The CDR3 extends over 13 amino acids. V lost 7 bases, J lost 15 bases, and 22 bases lay in between. CDR3 in amino acids: CASKYRTPPLLFF. CDR3 DNA sequence: TGTGCCAGCAAATACCGGACTCCACCGTTGCTGTTCTTC.

V and J are TRBV6-5 and TRBJ1-2; 7 bases line up with TRBD1. This CDR3 is built from 14 residues. Trimming cost V 4 bases and J 7 bases; bases outside gene matches: 9. The germline V gene has CDR1 MNHEY and CDR2 SVGAGI. The CDR3 DNA sequence: TGTGCCAGCAGTTTTAGCGGGACAGACACTGGCTACACCTTC. This sequence encodes CASSFSGTDTGYTF.

The gene calls are TRBV28 and TRBJ1-2; 10 bases align to TRBD1. The ends lost 4 bases at V and 4 bases at J; junction bases unmatched: 12. The germline V gene has CDR1 MDHEN and CDR2 SYDVKM. The CDR3 contains 17 residues. CDR3 sequence reads: CASSSVVLGQGIYGYTF. In DNA form, the CDR3 reads TGTGCCAGCAGTTCGGTTGTGCTGGGACAGGGGATCTATGGCTACACCTTC.

This clone was recorded only once. V is TRBV10-2 and J is TRBJ2-2, with 9 bases lining up with TRBD1. CDR1 is WSHSY and CDR2 is SAAADI in the germline V gene. J lost 1 base, V lost 1 base, and 1 base had no gene match. This CDR3 comprises 16 residues. The CDR3, as DNA: TGCGCCAGCAGTGAGTGGGGACAGGGGAACACCGGGGAGCTGTTTTTT. It specifies CASSEWGQGNTGELFF.